These T cell receptor beta chains were read from a single sample in a study of blood T cell repertoires in COVID-19. Sequencing used immunoSEQ multiplex PCR; TCRdb keeps in-frame clones, though not all of them. This sample carries some 270,000 clones, roughly 88% of them seen once, and the ten largest clones take around 10%. The sequenced material came from peripheral blood. Receptor source: a woman in her seventies with acute or convalescent COVID-19. CDR3s include the opening cysteine and the closing phenylalanine or tryptophan. A D gene is named only where the DNA matches it firmly.

J gene,D gene,CDR3 length,V gene,CDR3 protein
TRBJ2-2,TRBD2,15,TRBV5-1,CASSLEGTSTGELFF
TRBJ1-1,-,15,TRBV6-6,CASSSDGLGSTEAFF
TRBJ2-5,TRBD2,17,TRBV5-4,CASSPTPGGGQQETQYF
TRBJ1-6,-,14,TRBV9,CASSVGGDNSPLHF
TRBJ1-2,-,13,TRBV27,CASSLGAGYGYTF
TRBJ2-7,-,16,TRBV5-4,CASSPPPRAVPYEQYF
TRBJ1-3,-,16,TRBV5-1,CASSPGPGSSGNTIYF
TRBJ1-2,-,12,TRBV11-2,CASSSNRRGYTF
TRBJ1-4,-,14,TRBV15,CATSRDSLGEKLFF
TRBJ2-3,-,15,TRBV5-1,CASSLAQTGLDTQYF
TRBJ2-7,TRBD1,15,TRBV10-3,CAISETRDRGAARYF
TRBJ2-7,TRBD1,14,TRBV5-1,CASSSGDRLHEQYF
TRBJ1-5,TRBD1,13,TRBV4-1,CASSPTGNQPQHF
TRBJ1-3,-,13,TRBV4-1,CASSPLRGNTIYF
TRBJ1-2,-,14,TRBV9,CASSEGTEGRGYTF
TRBJ1-1,TRBD1,15,TRBV5-1,CASSLAGQGATEAFF
TRBJ2-7,-,16,TRBV6-1,CASSEAGGGGAYEQYF
TRBJ2-5,TRBD1,13,TRBV7-9,CASNDRAEETQYF
TRBJ2-3,TRBD2,16,TRBV19,CASSLAGGRRTDTQYF
TRBJ2-3,-,17,TRBV7-8,CASSSSAWSASTDTQYF
TRBJ1-2,-,15,TRBV5-1,CASSLASQSPYGYTF
TRBJ1-4,-,15,TRBV18,CASSPGAGRMEKLFF
TRBJ2-7,-,15,TRBV27,CASSRPGGLSYEQYF
TRBJ2-3,-,15,TRBV11-2,CASTPSRSRTDTQYF
TRBJ1-1,-,17,TRBV19,CASTPQLVTTMNTEAFF
TRBJ2-3,-,15,TRBV5-4,CASSPEEPSTDTQYF
TRBJ1-1,-,15,TRBV7-9,CASSPKMRVGTEAFF
TRBJ1-2,-,14,TRBV15,CATSRSVQAVGYTF
TRBJ2-7,TRBD2,13,TRBV7-7,CASSLSGGAEQYF
TRBJ2-7,-,14,TRBV6-2/TRBV6-3,CASSLPGPLVEQYF